The count of the clone carrying this T cell receptor (beta chain) is one. These data are taken from a study of cytomegalovirus exposure and HLA in healthy donors. Germline V lookup: CDR1 SGHNT, CDR2 YYREEE (reference sequence). The CDR3 loop spans 14 amino acids. V gave up 1 base and J gave up 0 bases, with 7 bases separating them. The table came from immunoSEQ multiplex PCR; TCRdb's copy has only in-frame clones and leaves some out. Of 120,000 to 150,000 clones listed, 88% were seen once; the top ten hold around 8%. The gene calls are TRBV5-4 and TRBJ1-2, with D hard to call. Sequencing was done on a sample of PBMCs. The source of this sequence is a woman in her late teens or twenties in good health and CMV-seropositive. CDR3 sequence reads: CASSLSRANYGYTF. Here the CDR3 DNA reads TGTGCCAGCAGCTTGTCACGGGCTAACTATGGCTACACCTTC.